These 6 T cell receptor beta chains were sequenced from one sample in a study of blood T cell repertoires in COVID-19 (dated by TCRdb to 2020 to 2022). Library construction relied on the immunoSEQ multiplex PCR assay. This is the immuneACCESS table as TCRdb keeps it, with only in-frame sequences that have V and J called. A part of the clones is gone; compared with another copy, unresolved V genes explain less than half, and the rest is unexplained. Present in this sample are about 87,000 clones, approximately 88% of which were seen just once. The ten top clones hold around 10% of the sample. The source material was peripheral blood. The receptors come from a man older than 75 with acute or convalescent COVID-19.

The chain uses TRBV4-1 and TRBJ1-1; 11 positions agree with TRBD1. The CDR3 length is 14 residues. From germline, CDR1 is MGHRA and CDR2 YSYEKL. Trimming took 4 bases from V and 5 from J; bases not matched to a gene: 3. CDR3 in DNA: TGCGCCAGCAGCCGGACAGGGGGCCAGACTGAAGCTTTCTTT. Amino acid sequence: CASSRTGGQTEAFF.

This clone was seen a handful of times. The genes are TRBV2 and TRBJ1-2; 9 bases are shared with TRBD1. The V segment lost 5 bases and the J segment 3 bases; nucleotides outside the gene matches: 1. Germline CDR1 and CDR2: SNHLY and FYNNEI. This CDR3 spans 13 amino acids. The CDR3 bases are TGTGCCAGCAGTCGGGACAGGGACTATGGCTACACCTTC. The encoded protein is CASSRDRDYGYTF.

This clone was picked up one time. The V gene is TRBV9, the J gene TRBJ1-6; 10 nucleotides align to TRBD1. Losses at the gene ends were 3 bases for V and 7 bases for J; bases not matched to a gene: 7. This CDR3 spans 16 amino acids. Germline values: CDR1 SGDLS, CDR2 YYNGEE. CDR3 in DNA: TGTGCCAGCAGCGCCGGACAGGGGGTTGGGAATTCACCCCTCCACTTT. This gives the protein CASSAGQGVGNSPLHF.

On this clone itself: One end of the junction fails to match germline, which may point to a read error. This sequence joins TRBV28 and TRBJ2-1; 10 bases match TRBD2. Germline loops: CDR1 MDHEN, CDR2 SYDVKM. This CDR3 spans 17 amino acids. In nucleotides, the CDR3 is TGTGCCAGCAGTTTCCTAGCGGGAGAAGGCAGCTACCATGAGCAGTTCTTC. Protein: CASSFLAGEGSYHEQFF.

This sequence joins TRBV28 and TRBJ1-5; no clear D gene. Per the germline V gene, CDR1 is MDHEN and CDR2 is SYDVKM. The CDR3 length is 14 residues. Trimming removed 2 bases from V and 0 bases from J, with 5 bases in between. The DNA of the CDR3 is TGTGCCAGCAGTTTACCACTTAGCAATCAGCCCCAGCATTTT. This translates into CASSLPLSNQPQHF.

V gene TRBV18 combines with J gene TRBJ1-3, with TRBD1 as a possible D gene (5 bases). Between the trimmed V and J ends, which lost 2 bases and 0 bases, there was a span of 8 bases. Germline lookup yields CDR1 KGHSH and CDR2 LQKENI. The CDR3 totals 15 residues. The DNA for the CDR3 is TGTGCCAGCTCACCATCGACAGTCTCTGGAAACACCATATATTTT. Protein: CASSPSTVSGNTIYF.